These T cell receptor beta chains were read from a single sample in a study of cytomegalovirus exposure and HLA in healthy donors. Sequencing used immunoSEQ multiplex PCR; TCRdb keeps in-frame clones, though not all of them. The sample shows some 130,000 clones, roughly 78% of them seen only once. Sample: PBMCs. The receptors originated from a man aged 30 to 39 in good health. Each CDR3 is given with its conserved first and last residue. Fields, in order: J gene, V gene, D gene, CDR3 length, clone size, CDR3 protein, CDR3 DNA. A D gene is named only where the DNA matches it firmly. Expanded clones get a size class; other rows say once, few or many, or leave the size out.

TRBJ2-2	TRBV7-9	TRBD2	15	.	CASSPGTSGTGELFF	TGTGCCAGCAGCCCCGGGACTAGCGGAACCGGGGAGCTGTTTTTT
TRBJ1-2	TRBV2	.	13	.	CASSGEGDYGYTF	TGTGCCAGCAGTGGGGAGGGGGACTATGGCTACACCTTC
TRBJ2-1	TRBV6-5	.	14	.	CASSPGTQPGEQFF	TGTGCCAGCAGTCCTGGGACTCAACCGGGGGAGCAGTTCTTC
TRBJ1-5	TRBV7-9	TRBD1	15	.	CASSPPGGSNQPQHF	TGTGCCAGCAGCCCCCCAGGGGGGAGCAATCAGCCCCAGCATTTT
TRBJ1-5	TRBV7-3	.	13	few	CASSSMNNQPQHF	TGTGCCAGCAGCTCTATGAACAATCAGCCCCAGCATTTT
TRBJ2-3	TRBV18	.	12	.	CASSPSTDTQYF	TGTGCCAGCTCACCGTCTACAGATACGCAGTATTTT
TRBJ2-6	TRBV28	.	16	.	CASSRQPDSGANVLTF	TGTGCCAGCAGTCGACAGCCTGACTCTGGGGCCAACGTCCTGACTTTC
TRBJ2-1	TRBV4-2	TRBD2	18	.	CASSPGTSGFGKEDEQFF	TGTGCCAGCAGCCCAGGGACTAGCGGGTTTGGTAAGGAGGATGAGCAGTTCTTC
TRBJ2-7	TRBV4-1	.	14	few	CASSQHPGTYEQYF	TGCGCCAGCAGCCAACATCCGGGTACCTACGAGCAGTACTTC
TRBJ2-4	TRBV28	TRBD1	18	.	CASKEGGAGTGAKNIQYF	TGTGCCAGCAAAGAAGGGGGGGCCGGGACAGGGGCCAAAAACATTCAGTACTTC
TRBJ2-1	TRBV12-5	.	12	.	CASGLAWAEQFF	TGTGCTAGTGGTCTCGCGTGGGCTGAGCAGTTCTTC
TRBJ1-1	TRBV7-8	TRBD1	17	.	CASSTRPGTGGDTEAFF	TGTGCCAGCAGCACCCGTCCCGGGACAGGGGGAGACACTGAAGCTTTCTTT
TRBJ1-5	TRBV7-9	.	12	.	CSSNRHNQPQHF	TGTTCCAGCAACAGGCACAATCAGCCCCAGCATTTT
TRBJ2-1	TRBV7-9	TRBD2	15	.	CASSSTSGRSSRQFF	TGTGCCAGCAGCTCAACTAGCGGGAGATCGTCGAGGCAGTTCTTC
TRBJ2-7	TRBV5-6	.	15	.	CASSFGLGAIYEQYF	TGTGCCAGCAGCTTCGGTCTGGGAGCTATCTACGAGCAGTACTTC
TRBJ1-2	TRBV6-1	.	11	.	CASSNRVGYTF	TGTGCCAGCAGCAACAGGGTTGGCTACACCTTC
TRBJ2-5	TRBV29-1	.	18	.	CSAGGPPKGGAVGETQYF	TGCAGCGCCGGAGGGCCCCCCAAGGGGGGGGCGGTGGGAGAGACCCAGTACTTC
TRBJ2-7	TRBV18	.	14	.	CASSPTGSHGEQYF	TGTGCCAGCTCACCAACCGGGAGTCACGGCGAGCAGTACTTC
TRBJ2-1	TRBV11-3	TRBD2	15	.	CASSLTSGYNNEQFF	TGTGCCAGCAGCCTAACTAGCGGGTATAACAATGAGCAGTTCTTC
TRBJ2-4	TRBV11-3	TRBD1	17	.	CASSWTDRVGAKNIQYF	TGTGCCAGCAGCTGGACGGACAGGGTGGGGGCCAAAAACATTCAGTACTTC
TRBJ1-1	TRBV18	.	14	.	CASSPTPVNTEAFF	TGTGCCAGCTCACCAACCCCAGTTAACACTGAAGCTTTCTTT
TRBJ1-2	TRBV6-5	TRBD1	15	.	CASSTRDRGNYGYTF	TGTGCCAGCAGTACCCGGGACAGGGGTAACTATGGCTACACCTTC
TRBJ2-2	TRBV19	TRBD2	17	.	CASSNPGGAENTGELFF	TGTGCCAGTAGTAACCCGGGGGGAGCGGAGAACACCGGGGAGCTGTTTTTT
TRBJ2-7	TRBV5-1	.	15	.	CASSWPMGGGYEQYF	TGCGCCAGCAGCTGGCCGATGGGGGGAGGATACGAGCAGTACTTC
TRBJ1-2	TRBV6-6	.	16	.	CASSYVGAGANYGYTF	TGTGCCAGCAGTTACGTGGGGGCAGGGGCCAACTATGGCTACACCTTC
TRBJ2-1	TRBV15	.	14	.	CATSRAGFNNEQFF	TGTGCCACCAGCAGAGCGGGGTTCAACAATGAGCAGTTCTTC
TRBJ2-5	TRBV15	.	14	.	CATSRSGVQETQYF	TGTGCCACCAGCAGGTCAGGCGTCCAGGAGACCCAGTACTTC
TRBJ1-5	TRBV2	TRBD1	13	.	CASRPGGSQPQHF	TGTGCCAGCAGGCCAGGGGGCAGTCAGCCCCAGCATTTT
TRBJ1-5	TRBV6-1	.	19	.	CASSEAGRAGRVSNQPQNF	TGTGCCAGCAGTGAAGCAGGGCGGGCAGGGAGGGTCAGCAATCAGCCCCAGAATTTT
TRBJ1-2	TRBV15	TRBD1	15	few	CATSTGQGRNYGYTF	TGTGCCACCAGCACGGGACAGGGGCGAAACTATGGCTACACCTTC
TRBJ2-3	TRBV2	TRBD2	15	.	CASSVSGAITDTQYF	TGTGCCAGCAGTGTAAGCGGGGCCATCACAGATACGCAGTATTTT
TRBJ1-3	TRBV2	.	15	.	CASSEEGGLGNTIYF	TGTGCCAGCAGTGAAGAGGGGGGGCTGGGAAACACCATATATTTT
TRBJ1-6	TRBV2	.	13	few	CASARGSNSPLHF	TGTGCCAGCGCAAGAGGGAGTAATTCACCCCTCCACTTT
TRBJ2-3	TRBV19	.	14	once	CASSMGQATDTQYF	TGTGCCAGTAGTATGGGCCAGGCGACAGATACGCAGTATTTT
TRBJ2-7	TRBV7-8	.	15	.	CASSLRDGSSYEQYF	TGTGCCAGCAGCTTACGGGACGGGAGCTCCTATGAGCAGTACTTC
TRBJ2-7	TRBV5-6	.	13	.	CASSPFLLNEQYF	TGTGCCAGCAGCCCCTTCTTACTTAACGAGCAGTACTTC
TRBJ2-1	TRBV2	.	15	.	CATDHSTDSYNEQFF	TGTGCCACCGACCACAGCACTGACTCCTACAATGAGCAGTTCTTC
TRBJ2-5	TRBV7-2	.	14	.	CASSLGGLGETQYF	TGTGCCAGCAGCTTAGGAGGGTTGGGTGAGACCCAGTACTTC
TRBJ2-7	TRBV28	.	13	.	CASSSRGTYEQYF	TGTGCCAGCAGTTCAAGGGGGACCTACGAGCAGTACTTC
TRBJ2-7	TRBV7-2	.	15	.	CASSQAPGTSYEQYF	TGTGCCAGCAGCCAAGCCCCCGGGACAAGTTACGAGCAGTACTTC
TRBJ2-5	TRBV6-5	.	14	.	CASSYGGAQETQYF	TGTGCCAGCAGTTACGGCGGAGCTCAAGAGACCCAGTACTTC
TRBJ2-7	TRBV13	TRBD2	15	.	CARGLAALYTYEQYF	TGTGCCAGAGGACTAGCGGCACTTTACACCTACGAGCAGTACTTC
TRBJ1-6	TRBV28	.	15	.	CASSLGGPYNSPLHF	TGTGCCAGCAGTTTGGGCGGGCCTTATAATTCACCCCTCCACTTT
TRBJ2-3	TRBV6-1	TRBD1	14	.	CASSGDSSTDTQYF	TGTGCCAGCAGTGGGGACAGTAGCACAGATACGCAGTATTTT
TRBJ2-1	TRBV6-6	TRBD2	15	few	CASGTGLAGVKEQFF	TGTGCCAGCGGGACGGGACTAGCGGGAGTGAAGGAGCAGTTCTTC
TRBJ2-2	TRBV5-1	TRBD1	16	.	CASSLRTGVGTGELFF	TGCGCCAGCAGCTTAAGGACAGGGGTAGGCACCGGGGAGCTGTTTTTT
TRBJ2-5	TRBV5-1	.	15	.	CASSFLQGEGETQYF	TGCGCCAGCAGCTTCCTACAGGGTGAGGGGGAGACCCAGTACTTC
TRBJ2-5	TRBV5-1	TRBD1	14	few	CASQGTAAQETQYF	TGCGCCAGCCAAGGGACAGCTGCCCAAGAGACCCAGTACTTC
TRBJ2-7	TRBV23-1	TRBD2	16	.	CASRVKREGDLYEQYF	TGCGCCAGCAGGGTTAAGCGGGAGGGGGACCTGTACGAGCAGTACTTC
TRBJ1-5	TRBV18	TRBD1	16	.	CASSLQGARSNQPQHF	TGTGCCAGCTCACTACAGGGGGCAAGGAGCAATCAGCCCCAGCATTTT
TRBJ2-5	TRBV19	.	13	.	CASSIGRMKTQYF	TGTGCCAGTAGTATAGGGAGGATGAAGACCCAGTACTTC
TRBJ1-4	TRBV25-1	.	16	.	CASSERAETTNEKLFF	TGTGCCAGCAGTGAGAGGGCGGAGACAACTAATGAAAAACTGTTTTTT
TRBJ2-3	TRBV7-2	.	12	.	CASSSYAGTQYF	TGTGCCAGCAGCTCCTACGCGGGTACGCAGTATTTT
TRBJ1-1	TRBV19	TRBD1	16	.	CASSRDRGLLNTEAFF	TGTGCCAGTAGTAGAGACAGGGGGCTCTTGAACACTGAAGCTTTCTTT
TRBJ2-5	TRBV19	.	15	.	CASTSGQGGSETQYF	TGTGCCAGTACCTCGGGGCAGGGAGGATCGGAGACCCAGTACTTC